These T cell receptor beta chains were read from a single sample in a study of tumor-infiltrating T cells and Merkel cell polyomavirus. Method: immunoSEQ multiplex PCR; TCRdb's copy keeps in-frame clones and lacks some. The table shows 20,000 to 25,000 clones, with 70% to 90% occurring only once. The sample comprised lymph node tissue. These receptors originate from a man between 50 and 59 years old with Merkel cell carcinoma. The CDR3 runs from the conserved cysteine through the conserved F or W. The D gene is left open where the match is weak. A row's size may be missing; if present it is once, few, many or a size class.

d_call cdr3_length j_call clone_size v_call cdr3_aa cdr3_nt
TRBD1 13 TRBJ1-1 NA TRBV5-4 CASSLQGGTEAFF TGTGCCAGCAGCTTACAGGGGGGCACTGAAGCTTTCTTT
TRBD2 12 TRBJ2-7 NA TRBV29-1 CSNPGTNYEQYF TGCAGCAACCCCGGGACTAACTACGAGCAGTACTTC
NA 15 TRBJ2-5 NA TRBV6-6 CASSYRRGLQETQYF TGTGCCAGCAGTTACCGGAGGGGCCTCCAAGAGACCCAGTACTTC
NA 14 TRBJ2-2 NA TRBV29-1 CSVERQEGSGELFF TGCAGCGTTGAAAGGCAGGAGGGATCCGGGGAGCTGTTTTTT
NA 13 TRBJ1-2 NA TRBV6-5 CASTESGTQGYTF TGTGCCAGCACCGAATCCGGGACTCAAGGCTACACCTTC
NA 14 TRBJ2-7 NA TRBV5-3 CARSCVTETYEQYF TGTGCCAGAAGCTGTGTGACAGAAACCTACGAGCAGTACTTC
TRBD2 16 TRBJ2-3 NA TRBV7-3 CASSSGLAGPADTQYF TGTGCCAGCAGCTCCGGACTAGCGGGGCCGGCAGATACGCAGTATTTT
TRBD1 15 TRBJ2-7 NA TRBV27 CASSSIDPGTEVQYF TGTGCCAGCAGTTCTATAGATCCCGGGACAGAGGTGCAGTACTTC
TRBD2 17 TRBJ2-3 NA TRBV7-2 CASSSRWEGRDPDTQYF TGTGCCAGCAGCTCTAGATGGGAGGGCAGGGATCCAGATACGCAGTATTTT
NA 14 TRBJ1-1 NA TRBV28 CASSFLRVSTEAFF TGTGCCAGCAGTTTTCTGCGAGTGAGCACTGAAGCTTTCTTT
TRBD2 17 TRBJ2-3 once TRBV30 CAWSWTSGRVSTDTQYF TGTGCCTGGAGCTGGACTAGCGGGAGGGTCAGCACAGATACGCAGTATTTT
TRBD1 14 TRBJ2-2 NA TRBV2 CASRDKGAAGELFF TGTGCCAGCAGGGATAAGGGGGCAGCGGGGGAGCTGTTTTTT
NA 14 TRBJ1-5 NA TRBV5-6 CASSSQGRNQPQHF TGTGCCAGCAGCTCGCAAGGGAGGAATCAGCCCCAGCATTTT
TRBD1 14 TRBJ1-3 NA TRBV7-2 CASSHGQAGNTIYF TGTGCCAGCAGCCATGGACAGGCTGGAAACACCATATATTTT
NA 13 TRBJ2-1 NA TRBV28 CASSGQGFDEQFF TGTGCCAGCAGTGGGCAGGGTTTCGATGAGCAGTTCTTC
TRBD2 17 TRBJ2-7 NA TRBV9 CASSVGSGPGLGYEQYF TGTGCCAGCAGCGTAGGATCCGGGCCCGGACTAGGCTACGAGCAGTACTTC
NA 14 TRBJ2-7 NA TRBV5-6 CASSPGGQSYEQYF TGTGCCAGCAGCCCGGGGGGACAAAGCTACGAGCAGTACTTC
TRBD2 12 TRBJ2-7 NA TRBV27 CASSLTSGTQYF TGTGCCAGCAGTTTGACTAGCGGGACGCAGTACTTC
TRBD1 15 TRBJ1-6 once TRBV2 CASSDISGTGAPLHF TGTGCCAGCAGTGATATTTCCGGGACAGGGGCACCCCTCCACTTT
NA 13 TRBJ2-3 NA TRBV6-6 CASSQLSTDTQYF TGTGCCAGCAGCCAACTAAGCACAGATACGCAGTATTTT
TRBD2 16 TRBJ2-7 NA TRBV18 CASSPGGNYSPYEQYF TGTGCCAGCTCACCCGGGGGGAACTATAGCCCTTACGAGCAGTACTTC
NA 12 TRBJ2-2 NA TRBV27 CASRQNTGELFF TGTGCCAGCCGACAAAACACCGGGGAGCTGTTTTTT
TRBD1 15 TRBJ2-6 few TRBV28 CASSPRGSGANVLTF TGTGCCAGCAGTCCCAGGGGGTCTGGGGCCAACGTCCTGACTTTC
NA 14 TRBJ2-1 NA TRBV19 CASSIATGNDEQFF TGTGCCAGTAGTATAGCTACAGGTAACGATGAGCAGTTCTTC
NA 13 TRBJ1-2 NA TRBV6-1 CASRGSGDYGYTF TGTGCCAGCAGGGGATCAGGGGACTATGGCTACACCTTC
NA 14 TRBJ2-3 once TRBV11-2 CASSSLASTDTQYF TGTGCCAGCAGCTCCCTAGCTAGCACAGATACGCAGTATTTT
NA 15 TRBJ1-5 NA TRBV6-5 CASAQGQYSNQPQHF TGTGCCAGCGCCCAGGGACAATATAGCAATCAGCCCCAGCATTTT
NA 14 TRBJ1-1 NA TRBV28 CASSPWTENTEAFF TGTGCCAGCAGTCCGTGGACAGAAAACACTGAAGCTTTCTTT
TRBD1 14 TRBJ1-1 NA TRBV5-1 CASSFMTGGTEAFF TGCGCCAGCAGTTTTATGACAGGGGGGACTGAAGCTTTCTTT
TRBD2 16 TRBJ2-3 NA TRBV7-9 CASSAPGTSGTDTQYF TGTGCCAGCAGCGCACCCGGGACTAGCGGCACAGATACGCAGTATTTT
NA 18 TRBJ2-2 NA TRBV12-2 CAGRRPPREGFNTGELFF TGTGCAGGTCGCCGCCCGCCGCGGGAGGGCTTTAACACCGGGGAGCTGTTTTTT
NA 14 TRBJ1-4 NA TRBV5-1 CASSPGGTNEKLFF TGCGCCAGCAGCCCGGGGGGCACTAATGAAAAACTGTTTTTT
NA 15 TRBJ2-7 NA TRBV30 CAWSARQRVPYEQYF TGTGCCTGGAGCGCGAGGCAGCGGGTGCCCTACGAGCAGTACTTC
NA 14 TRBJ1-2 NA TRBV7-9 CASSADSSGYGYTF TGTGCCAGCAGCGCGGACAGCTCGGGCTATGGCTACACCTTC
TRBD2 15 TRBJ2-7 once TRBV7-2 CASSLAASGSYEQYF TGTGCCAGCAGCTTAGCGGCTAGCGGTTCCTACGAGCAGTACTTC
NA 14 TRBJ2-3 NA TRBV9 CASSPTLVSDTQYF TGTGCCAGCAGCCCCACACTAGTGTCAGATACGCAGTATTTT
TRBD1 17 TRBJ1-6 NA TRBV5-1 CASSGAGTALTHSPLHF TGCGCCAGCAGTGGGGCCGGGACAGCGCTTACTCATTCACCCCTCCACTTT
NA 14 TRBJ2-3 NA TRBV9 CASSVAGTGDTQYF TGTGCCAGCAGCGTAGCTGGTACAGGAGATACGCAGTATTTT
TRBD2 17 TRBJ2-7 NA TRBV13 CASSTGLAEFKTYEQYF TGTGCCAGCAGCACGGGACTAGCGGAATTTAAGACCTACGAGCAGTACTTC
NA 16 TRBJ1-6 NA TRBV7-9 CASSSRRSSYNSPLHF TGTGCCAGCAGCTCCCGACGGAGCTCCTATAATTCACCCCTCCACTTT
NA 17 TRBJ1-4 NA TRBV11-2 CASSLAVSSHPAGKLFF TGTGCCAGCAGCTTAGCGGTCTCCTCCCACCCGGCAGGAAAACTGTTTTTT
TRBD2 16 TRBJ2-1 NA TRBV9 CASSVDSGSNYNEQFF TGTGCCAGCAGCGTAGATAGCGGGAGTAACTACAATGAGCAGTTCTTC
NA 14 TRBJ2-2 NA TRBV5-1 CASKDFQNTGELFF TGCGCCAGCAAGGACTTTCAGAACACCGGGGAGCTGTTTTTT
NA 16 TRBJ2-7 NA TRBV7-9 CASSARSGGIAYEQYF TGTGCCAGCAGCGCCCGGAGTGGCGGCATTGCCTACGAGCAGTACTTC
NA 15 TRBJ1-6 NA TRBV9 CASSVGSSYNSPLHF TGTGCCAGCAGCGTCGGGAGCTCCTATAATTCACCCCTCCACTTT
NA 11 TRBJ1-1 NA TRBV6-5 CASSYLTEAFF TGTGCCAGCAGTTATCTCACTGAAGCTTTCTTT
TRBD2 17 TRBJ2-6 NA TRBV7-3 CASSLTAGGPGANVLTF TGTGCCAGCAGCTTAACAGCGGGAGGGCCTGGGGCCAACGTCCTGACTTTC
TRBD2 14 TRBJ2-5 NA TRBV11-1 CASSLETSDVNQYF TGTGCCAGCAGCTTAGAGACTAGCGACGTGAACCAGTACTTC
NA 11 TRBJ1-1 NA TRBV20-1 CSARGSTEAFF TGCAGTGCTAGAGGGAGCACTGAAGCTTTCTTT
NA 13 TRBJ2-5 NA TRBV12-2 CASRLGTWETQYF TGTGCAAGTCGCTTAGGGACATGGGAGACCCAGTACTTC
TRBD1 16 TRBJ2-3 NA TRBV6-1 CASSERQGQIRGTQYF TGTGCCAGCAGTGAGAGACAGGGACAAATACGCGGTACGCAGTATTTT
NA 14 TRBJ2-7 NA TRBV27 CASKGQPSFYEQYF TGTGCCAGCAAAGGACAGCCTAGTTTCTACGAGCAGTACTTC
TRBD1 14 TRBJ2-3 NA TRBV6-5 CASRLNRGEDTQYF TGTGCCAGCAGACTTAACAGGGGGGAGGATACGCAGTATTTT